Given below is one T cell receptor (beta chain) in context. What it binds is not known. The study ran its PCR with 60 Vbeta and 13 Jbeta primers. Only in-frame clones appear in the TCRdb table, and some are missing; sequencing was by immunoSEQ multiplex PCR. The sample has fewer than 300,000 clones; 86% are singletons. The sample belongs to a study of cytomegalovirus exposure and HLA in healthy donors. At the level of the study: HLA-typed donors were the source of about 85 million unique TCRs held in an early data release. Points from the study as a whole: Many donors shared some public TCRs, even though most TCR sequences were rare. In an earlier analysis, about 90% or about 30%: the productive usage of most TCR beta V segments.

The ends lost 2 bases at V and 3 bases at J; junction bases unmatched: 5. Looked up from germline, CDR1 is LNHNV and CDR2 is YYDKDF (reference sequence). This CDR3 spans 15 amino acids. The origin of this receptor is a man aged 40-49 years in good health and CMV-seropositive. The chain recombines TRBV15 with TRBJ2-7, with 9 nucleotides matching TRBD2. The sample consisted of PBMCs. CDR3 residues: CATSRPAGGNYEQYF. The CDR3 DNA is TGTGCCACCAGCAGACCCGCGGGGGGGAACTACGAGCAGTACTTC.